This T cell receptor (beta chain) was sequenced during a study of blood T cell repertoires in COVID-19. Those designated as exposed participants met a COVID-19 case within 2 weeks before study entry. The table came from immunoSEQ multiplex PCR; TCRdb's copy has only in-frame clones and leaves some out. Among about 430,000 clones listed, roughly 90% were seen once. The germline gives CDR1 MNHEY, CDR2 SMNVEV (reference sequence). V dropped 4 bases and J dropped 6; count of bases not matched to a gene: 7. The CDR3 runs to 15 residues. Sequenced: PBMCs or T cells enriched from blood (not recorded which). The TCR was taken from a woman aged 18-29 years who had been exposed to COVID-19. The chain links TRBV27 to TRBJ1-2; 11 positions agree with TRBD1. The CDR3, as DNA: TGTGCCAGCAGTTCCGACCGGACAGGGGGCAATGGCTACACCTTC. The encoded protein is CASSSDRTGGNGYTF.